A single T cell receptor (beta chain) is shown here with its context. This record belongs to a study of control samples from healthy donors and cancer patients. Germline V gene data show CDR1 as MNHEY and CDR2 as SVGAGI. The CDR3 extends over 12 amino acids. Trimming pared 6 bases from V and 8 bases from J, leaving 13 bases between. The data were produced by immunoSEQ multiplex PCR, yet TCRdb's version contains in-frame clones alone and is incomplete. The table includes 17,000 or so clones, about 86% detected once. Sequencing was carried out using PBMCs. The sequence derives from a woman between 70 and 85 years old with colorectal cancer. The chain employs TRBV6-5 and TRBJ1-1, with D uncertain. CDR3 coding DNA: TGTGCCAGCAGCTCTCCCGCGGGCGAAGCTTTCTTT. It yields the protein CASSSPAGEAFF.